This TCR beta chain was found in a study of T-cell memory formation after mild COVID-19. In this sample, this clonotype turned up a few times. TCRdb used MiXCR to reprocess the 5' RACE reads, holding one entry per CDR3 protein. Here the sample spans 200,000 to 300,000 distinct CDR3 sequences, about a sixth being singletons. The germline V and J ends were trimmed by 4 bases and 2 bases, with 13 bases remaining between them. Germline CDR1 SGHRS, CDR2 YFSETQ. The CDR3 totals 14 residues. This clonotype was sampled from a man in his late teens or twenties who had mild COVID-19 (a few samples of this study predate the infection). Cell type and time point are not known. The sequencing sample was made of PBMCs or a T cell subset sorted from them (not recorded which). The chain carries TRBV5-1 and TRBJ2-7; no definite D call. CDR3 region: CASSPPSSTYEQYF. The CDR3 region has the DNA TGCGCCAGCAGCCCCCCGAGTTCCACCTACGAGCAGTACTTC.